One TCR beta chain is described in this entry. Researchers ran the PCR with 60 Vbeta and 13 Jbeta primers. Profiling relied on immunoSEQ multiplex PCR, and the TCRdb table lists in-frame clones only, not all of them. The sample has roughly 100,000 clones, about 80% seen once. These data belong to a study of cytomegalovirus exposure and HLA in healthy donors. Study at large: Roughly 180 million T cells yielded approximately 100 million unique TCR beta sequences, as an earlier analysis found. Within an early data release were around 87 million unique TCRs drawn from HLA-typed donors.

CDR3 length: 13 residues. The V end lost 4 bases, the J end lost 2 bases, and 9 bases lay between the germline ends. The germline CDR1 and CDR2 sequences are GTSNPN and SVGIG (reference sequence). The chain joins TRBV30 to TRBJ1-3; tentative D call: TRBD1 (6 bases). The sequenced sample was PBMCs. The receptor was isolated from a man aged 25 to 40 in good health and CMV-seronegative. The CDR3 DNA follows: TGTGCCTGGACCCGGGACACTGGAAACACCATATATTTT. Amino acids: CAWTRDTGNTIYF. The variable domain in full, with the rest retrieved from reference TRBV30 and TRBJ1-3, is SQTIHQWPATLVQPVGSPLSLECTVEGTSNPNLYWYRQAAGRGLQLLFYSVGIGQISSEVPQNLSASRPQDRQFILSSKKLLLSDSGFYLCAWTRDTGNTIYFGEGSWLTVV.